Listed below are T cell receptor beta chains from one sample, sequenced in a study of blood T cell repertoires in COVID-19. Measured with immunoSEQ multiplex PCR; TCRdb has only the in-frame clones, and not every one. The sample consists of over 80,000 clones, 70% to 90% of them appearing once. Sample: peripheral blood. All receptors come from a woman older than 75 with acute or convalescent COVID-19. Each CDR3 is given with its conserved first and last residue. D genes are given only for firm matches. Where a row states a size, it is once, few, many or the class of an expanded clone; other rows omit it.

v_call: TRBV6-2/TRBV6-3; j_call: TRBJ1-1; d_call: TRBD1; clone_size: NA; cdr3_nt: TGTGCCAGCAGTTACACCTATAGGGACAGGATCATGAACACTGAAGCTTTCTTT; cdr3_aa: CASSYTYRDRIMNTEAFF
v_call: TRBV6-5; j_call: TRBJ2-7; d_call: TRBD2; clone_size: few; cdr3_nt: TGTGCCAGCAGAACATCCGGGACTAGGTTTGACGAGCAGTACTTC; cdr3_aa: CASRTSGTRFDEQYF
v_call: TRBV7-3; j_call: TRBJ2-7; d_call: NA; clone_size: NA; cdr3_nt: TGTGCCAGCAGCGACCTTCCAGCGGGCTCCCCCTACGAGCAGTACTTC; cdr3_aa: CASSDLPAGSPYEQYF
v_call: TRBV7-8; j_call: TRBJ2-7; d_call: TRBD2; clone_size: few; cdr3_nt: TGTGCCAGCAGCTTAGTGGGACTAGCCCTCTCCTACGAGCAGTACTTC; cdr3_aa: CASSLVGLALSYEQYF
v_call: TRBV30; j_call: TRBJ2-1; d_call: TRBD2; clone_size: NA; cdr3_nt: TGTGCCTGGAGTGGGGGTAGCGGGGGACTCGCCTACAATGAGCAGTTCTTC; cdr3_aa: CAWSGGSGGLAYNEQFF
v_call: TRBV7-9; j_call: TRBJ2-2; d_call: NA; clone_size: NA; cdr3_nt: TGTGCCAGCAGGTATTCCCCGACTACGGCGTCCGGGGAGCTGTTTTTT; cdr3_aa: CASRYSPTTASGELFF
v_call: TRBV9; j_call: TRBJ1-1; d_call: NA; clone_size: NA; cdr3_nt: TGTGCCAGCAGCGTAGGTGGGGAGGCGAACACTGAAGCTTTCTTT; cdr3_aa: CASSVGGEANTEAFF
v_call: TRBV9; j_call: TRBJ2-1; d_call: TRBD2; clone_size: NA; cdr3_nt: TGTGCCAGCAGCAATAAAGTAGCGGGGGACAATGAGCAGTTCTTC; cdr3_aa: CASSNKVAGDNEQFF
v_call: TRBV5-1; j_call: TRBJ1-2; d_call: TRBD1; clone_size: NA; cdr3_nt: TGCGCCAGCAGCCCGGAACAGGGGGCGCGAGGCTACACCTTC; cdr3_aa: CASSPEQGARGYTF
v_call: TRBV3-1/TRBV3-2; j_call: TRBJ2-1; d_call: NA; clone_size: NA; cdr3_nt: TGTGCCAGCAGCCCAGGCTCGAACGCCTACAATGAGCAGTTCTTC; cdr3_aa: CASSPGSNAYNEQFF
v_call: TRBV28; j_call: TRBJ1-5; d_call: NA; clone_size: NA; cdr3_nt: TGTGCCAGCAGAGAAGGGGGTTCTGGGTATCAGCCCCAGCATTTT; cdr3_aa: CASREGGSGYQPQHF
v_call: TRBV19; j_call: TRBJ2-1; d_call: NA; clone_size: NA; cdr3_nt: TGTGCCAGTAGTATACGTGGCGGGGCGAGCCACAATGAGCAGTTCTTC; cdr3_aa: CASSIRGGASHNEQFF
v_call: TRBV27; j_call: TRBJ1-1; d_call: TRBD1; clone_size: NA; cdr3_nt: TGTGCCAGCAGTCCTTCTTACCAGGGGGCTCGGAACACTGAAGCTTTCTTT; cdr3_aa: CASSPSYQGARNTEAFF
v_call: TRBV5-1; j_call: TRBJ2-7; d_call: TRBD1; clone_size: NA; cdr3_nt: TGCGCCAGCAGGGCCGGGACAGGGGAAACCTACGAGCAGTACTTC; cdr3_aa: CASRAGTGETYEQYF
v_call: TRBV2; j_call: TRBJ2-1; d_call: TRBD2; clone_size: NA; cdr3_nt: TGTGCCAGCAGTGTTCGGATACTAGCGGGAGAGAAGAATGAGCAGTTCTTC; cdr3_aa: CASSVRILAGEKNEQFF
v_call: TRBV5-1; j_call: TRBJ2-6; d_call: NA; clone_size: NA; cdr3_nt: TGCGCCAGCAGCGTAGACTCTGGGGCCAACGTCCTGACTTTC; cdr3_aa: CASSVDSGANVLTF
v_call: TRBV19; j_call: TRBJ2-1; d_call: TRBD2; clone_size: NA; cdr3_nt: TGTGCCAGTAGTCCCGCCCCCGGACTAGCGGGATTCTATGAGCAGTTCTTC; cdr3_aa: CASSPAPGLAGFYEQFF
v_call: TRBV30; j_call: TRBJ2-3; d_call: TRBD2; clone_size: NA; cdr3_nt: TGTGCCTGGAGTATAGGAGCGGGGACCACAGATACGCAGTATTTT; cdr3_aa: CAWSIGAGTTDTQYF
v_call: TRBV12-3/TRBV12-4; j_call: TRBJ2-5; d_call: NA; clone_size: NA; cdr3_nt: TGTGCCAGCAGTTTATACAGTCTGGAGACCCAGTACTTC; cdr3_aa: CASSLYSLETQYF
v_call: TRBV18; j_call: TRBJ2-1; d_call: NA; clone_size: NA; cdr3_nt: TGTGCCAGCTCACAAAAACAGGGAAATGAGCAGTTCTTC; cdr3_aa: CASSQKQGNEQFF
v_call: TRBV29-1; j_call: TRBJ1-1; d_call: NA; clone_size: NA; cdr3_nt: TGCAGCGTCGAGCCGCGGCAGGGAGGAACTGAAGCTTTCTTT; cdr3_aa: CSVEPRQGGTEAFF
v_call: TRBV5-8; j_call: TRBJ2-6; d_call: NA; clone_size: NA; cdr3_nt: TGTGCCAGCAGCTTGGGTAGGGGCTTTCCTGGGGCCAACGTCCTGACTTTC; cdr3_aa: CASSLGRGFPGANVLTF
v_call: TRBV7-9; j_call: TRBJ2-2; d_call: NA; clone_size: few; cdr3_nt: TGTGCCAGCAGCCCCGCGCGACAGAACACCGGGGAGCTGTTTTTT; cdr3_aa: CASSPARQNTGELFF
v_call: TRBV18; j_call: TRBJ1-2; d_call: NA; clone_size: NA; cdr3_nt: TGTGCCAGCTCAACAGGAGTTTATGGCTACACCTTC; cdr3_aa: CASSTGVYGYTF
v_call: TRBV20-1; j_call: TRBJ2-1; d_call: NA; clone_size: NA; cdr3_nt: TGCAGTGCTAGACAAGAACTCGGTCGGTTCTTC; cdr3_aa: CSARQELGRFF
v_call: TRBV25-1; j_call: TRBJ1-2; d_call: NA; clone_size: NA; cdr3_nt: TGTGCCAGCAGTGACGCAGTCTCTAACTATGGCTACACCTTC; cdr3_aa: CASSDAVSNYGYTF
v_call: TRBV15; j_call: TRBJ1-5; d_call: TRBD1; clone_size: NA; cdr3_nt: TGTGCCACCAGCAGGGGCACAGGGGCGGGTCAGCCCCAGCATTTT; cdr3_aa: CATSRGTGAGQPQHF
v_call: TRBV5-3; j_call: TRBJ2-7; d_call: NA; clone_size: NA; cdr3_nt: TGTGCCAGAAGCACCGACAGGAGCTCCTACGAGCAGTACTTC; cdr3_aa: CARSTDRSSYEQYF
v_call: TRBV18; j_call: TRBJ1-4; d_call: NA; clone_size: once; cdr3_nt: TGTGCCAGCTCACCGGGCAGGACAAGTGCAACTAATGAAAAACTGTTTTTT; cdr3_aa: CASSPGRTSATNEKLFF
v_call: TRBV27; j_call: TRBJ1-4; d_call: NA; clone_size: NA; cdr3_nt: TGTGCCAGCAGTCCCGAGGACAGCAGGATTGAAAAACTGTTTTTT; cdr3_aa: CASSPEDSRIEKLFF
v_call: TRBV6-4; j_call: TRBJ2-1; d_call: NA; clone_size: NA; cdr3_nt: TGTGCCAGCAGTCCAGGACTAAGCGGTGAGCAGTTCTTC; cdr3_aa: CASSPGLSGEQFF
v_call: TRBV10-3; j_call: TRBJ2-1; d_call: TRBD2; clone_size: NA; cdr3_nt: TGTGCCATCAGTGCAACTAGCGGGGACATAAGTGAGCAGTTCTTC; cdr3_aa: CAISATSGDISEQFF
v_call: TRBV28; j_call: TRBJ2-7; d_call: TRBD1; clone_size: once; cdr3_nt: TGTGCCAGCAGCGAGACAGGGCCCTCCCCCCCTAACTACGAGCAGTACTTC; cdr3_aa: CASSETGPSPPNYEQYF
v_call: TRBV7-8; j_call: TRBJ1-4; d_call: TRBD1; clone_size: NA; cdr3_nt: TGTGCCAGCAGCTTAAAGGGACAGGGGGCGGTCGAAAAACTGTTTTTT; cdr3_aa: CASSLKGQGAVEKLFF
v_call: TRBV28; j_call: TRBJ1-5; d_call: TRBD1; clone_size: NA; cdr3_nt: TGTGCCAGCAGGGGGACAGGAGGTCAGCCCCAGCATTTT; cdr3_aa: CASRGTGGQPQHF
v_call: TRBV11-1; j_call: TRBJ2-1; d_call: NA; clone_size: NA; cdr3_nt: TGTGCCAGCAGCGAGGGACTTATTAATGAGCAGTTCTTC; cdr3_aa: CASSEGLINEQFF
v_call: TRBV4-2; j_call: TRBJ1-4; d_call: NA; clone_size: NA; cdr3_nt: TGTGCCAGCAGCCCTGACTCTGCAACTAATGAAAAACTGTTTTTT; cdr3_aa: CASSPDSATNEKLFF